This T cell receptor beta chain derives from a study of shared clonotypes between healthy human individuals. Across the study: Per donor, three plates held CD4 naive cells, three held CD4 memory, two held CD8 naive and one held CD8 memory. Findings of the study overall: The diversity represented, both genetic and in exposure history, was limited by few donors. Relative to memory subsets, naive subsets generally showed larger estimated richness.

The CDR3 spans 18 residues. Trimming cost V 4 bases and J 5 bases, with 27 bases left between them. Germline-derived CDR1 and CDR2 are SGHRS and YFSETQ. As to this clone: The antigen is not known.

The table came from immunoSEQ multiplex PCR; TCRdb's copy has only in-frame clones and leaves some out. Here the sample spans about 1.1 million clones, approximately 75% being singletons. The sequenced material came from memory CD4+ T cells from PBMCs. This sample's subset: CD45RA-negative fraction. The chain has TRBV5-1 and TRBJ1-2, with D maybe TRBD1 (5 bases). The source of this sequence is a man younger than 35 in good health. Some clones in this sample may be carry-over from other donors' samples. The DNA of the CDR3 is TGCGCCAGCAGCCCGGTGGGGGTCGGATCTGGGGCGGATTATGGCTACACCTTC. Translating it yields CASSPVGVGSGADYGYTF.